This passage covers 4 T cell receptor beta chains from one sample sequenced in a study of T cell responses to AZD1222 COVID-19 vaccine. Data came from immunoSEQ multiplex PCR; TCRdb stores just in-frame clones and leaves some out. The sample lists 90,000 to 150,000 clones, 88% occurring once. Sequenced here: peripheral blood, sampled 28 days after the second AZD1222 dose. The receptors come from an adult who received the AZD1222 COVID-19 vaccine.

The gene calls are TRBV7-8 and TRBJ1-2, with a possible D match to TRBD1 (6 bases). Germline V gene lookup returns CDR1 SGHVS and CDR2 FQNEAQ. The V gene lost 1 base and the J gene lost 4 bases, with 16 bases spanning the gap. The CDR3 has 16 amino acids. CDR3 nucleotides: TGTGCCAGCAGCTTAGATCGGGAACAGGGAGGCTATGGCTACACCTTC. The encoded protein is CASSLDREQGGYGYTF.

V and J are TRBV28 and TRBJ2-7; D may be TRBD1 (7 bases). V gave up 5 bases and J gave up 3 bases, with 11 bases separating them. CDR1 MDHEN and CDR2 SYDVKM come from the germline V gene. CDR3 length: 13 amino acids. The CDR3 bases are TGTGCCAGCAGTCAGGGGGGAAACTACGAGCAGTACTTC. It codes for CASSQGGNYEQYF.

This chain joins TRBV7-2 and TRBJ2-1; D tentatively reads TRBD1 or TRBD2 (5 bases each). Germline loops: CDR1 SGHTA, CDR2 FQGNSA. CDR3 length equals 14 residues. Trimming cost V 6 bases and J 10 bases, with 19 bases left between them. The CDR3 nucleotides are TGTGCCAGCAGAGGGACGTTGAGAAGCCCGGAGCAGTTCTTC. Its translation is CASRGTLRSPEQFF.

The CDR3, as DNA: TGTGCCAGTAGTATTGATAGGACAGGGGGAACTGAAGCTTTCTTT. It yields the protein CASSIDRTGGTEAFF. The chain is built from TRBV19 and TRBJ1-1; 10 bases are shared with TRBD1. The CDR3 extends over 15 amino acids. The V and J ends lost 3 bases and 5 bases, in that order; junction bases with no gene match: 6. CDR1 and CDR2 (germline): LNHDA, SQIVND (reference sequence).